The 15 T cell receptor beta chains given below trace back to one sample, sequenced in a study of T cell responses to AZD1222 COVID-19 vaccine. Method: immunoSEQ multiplex PCR; TCRdb's copy keeps in-frame clones and lacks some. This table holds around 52,000 clones, around 88% found once. The specimen was peripheral blood, collected on day 0 of AZD1222 vaccination. These receptors were taken from an adult in good health.

The CDR3 region is CDTGGATNEKLFF. The CDR3 coding sequence is TGTGACACTGGTGGGGCAACTAATGAAAAACTGTTTTTT. V gene TRBV10-3 combines with J gene TRBJ1-4; D is unclear. Germline CDR1 is ENHRY and CDR2 is SYGVKD. The CDR3 is made up of 13 amino acids.

This chain joins TRBV9 and TRBJ1-4; no definite D call. With 2 bases removed from V and 0 bases from J, the gap between germline ends came to 14 bases. This CDR3 comprises 17 residues. Looked up from germline, CDR1 is SGDLS and CDR2 is YYNGEE. The CDR3 here is CASSVDPDRSTNEKLFF. CDR3 in DNA: TGTGCCAGCAGCGTTGATCCCGACCGATCAACTAATGAAAAACTGTTTTTT.

The chain has TRBV18 and TRBJ2-7; D could derive from TRBD1 or TRBD2 (5 bases each). The CDR3 is 15 amino acids. The ends were cut back, 1 base at V and 5 bases at J, with 15 bases in the middle. Germline V gives CDR1 KGHSH, CDR2 LQKENI. The CDR3 nucleotides are TGTGCCAGCTCACCACGAGGGACCGACCGTAACGAGCAGTACTTC. Amino acids: CASSPRGTDRNEQYF.

The chain has TRBV19 and TRBJ1-6; D is possibly TRBD1 (5 bases). In germline, CDR1 is LNHDA, CDR2 SQIVND (reference sequence). V gave up 10 bases and J gave up 7 bases, with 20 bases separating them. The CDR3 loop spans 15 amino acids. This CDR3 reads CATALGSGPNSPLHF. CDR3 bases: TGTGCCACTGCATTAGGGTCGGGACCGAATTCACCCCTCCACTTT.

This clone was found once. The gene calls are TRBV4-1 and TRBJ1-1; D remains unclear. The CDR3 has 16 residues. Trimming removed 0 bases from V and 1 base from J, with 12 bases in between. Germline-derived CDR1 and CDR2 are MGHRA and YSYEKL. The chain's CDR3 is CASSQDFGGANTEAFF. The CDR3, as DNA: TGCGCCAGCAGCCAAGATTTTGGCGGTGCGAACACTGAAGCTTTCTTT.

This chain uses TRBV27 with TRBJ1-2; the D is unclear. Between the trimmed V and J ends, which lost 0 bases and 6 bases, there was a span of 8 bases. CDR1 is MNHEY, CDR2 SMNVEV, per germline (reference sequence). The CDR3 runs to 13 residues. For the CDR3, the DNA is TGTGCCAGCAGTTTATCAGGCGGGAATGGCTACACCTTC. It encodes CASSLSGGNGYTF.

This chain joins TRBV11-2 and TRBJ2-7, with TRBD2 identical over 12 bases. V dropped 5 bases and J dropped 4; count of bases not matched to a gene: 6. The germline V gene has CDR1 SGHAT and CDR2 FQNNGV. This CDR3 has 15 amino acids. The CDR3 nucleotides read TGTGCCAGCAGCCCCCCTAGCGGGAGGGGGTACGAGCAGTACTTC. It yields the protein CASSPPSGRGYEQYF.

CDR3 region: CASTPLLANYGYTF. DNA for the CDR3: TGTGCCAGCACCCCATTATTAGCTAACTATGGCTACACCTTC. V usage is TRBV28 and J usage is TRBJ1-2; D call uncertain. The CDR3 loop spans 14 amino acids. In germline, CDR1 is MDHEN, CDR2 SYDVKM. V was pared by 7 bases and J by 0 bases, with 12 bases between.

This sequence joins TRBV11-1 and TRBJ1-1; D not certain. The germline V gene has CDR1 SGHAT and CDR2 FQDESV (reference sequence). Trimming took 8 bases from V and 0 from J, leaving 10 bases between them. The CDR3 totals 13 residues. CDR3 amino acids: CASSPNMNTEAFF. In DNA form, the CDR3 reads TGTGCCAGCTCCCCGAACATGAACACTGAAGCTTTCTTT.

V usage is TRBV2 and J usage is TRBJ1-1; unclear D gene. This CDR3 comprises 11 residues. The V end lost 6 bases, the J end lost 9 bases, and 11 bases lay between the germline ends. The germline CDR1 and CDR2 sequences are SNHLY and FYNNEI. The CDR3 loop reads CASSYGRKAFF. The CDR3 region has the DNA TGTGCCAGCAGCTACGGAAGGAAAGCTTTCTTT.

CDR3 region: CASSEGGFYGYTF. CDR3 nucleotides: TGTGCCAGCAGCGAGGGGGGGTTTTATGGCTACACCTTC. The chain combines TRBV9 with TRBJ1-2; D may be TRBD1 (6 bases). Germline lookup yields CDR1 SGDLS and CDR2 YYNGEE. The CDR3 is 13 residues long. Trimming cost V 3 bases and J 5 bases, with 11 bases left between them.

V is TRBV5-1 and J is TRBJ1-4; 7 bases map to TRBD1. CDR3 length: 14 amino acids. Losses at the gene ends were 4 bases for V and 4 bases for J; bases not matched to a gene: 4. Germline CDR1 and CDR2: SGHRS and YFSETQ. The chain's CDR3 is CASSLTGLNEKLFF. The CDR3 DNA follows: TGCGCCAGCAGCCTGACAGGGCTTAATGAAAAACTGTTTTTT.

This clone is a singleton in its sample. The rearrangement uses TRBV19 and TRBJ1-1; the D is unclear. The CDR3 loop spans 15 amino acids. Germline CDR1 is LNHDA and CDR2 is SQIVND (reference sequence). Deletions cut 7 bases from V and 4 bases from J, with 19 bases between. As DNA, the CDR3 is TGTGCCAGTACCGTTATCGGGGAACAGAGCACTGAAGCTTTCTTT. Translated: CASTVIGEQSTEAFF. The whole variable domain, remainder taken from reference TRBV19 and TRBJ1-1, is DGGITQSPKYLFRKEGQNVTLSCEQNLNHDAMYWYRQDPGQGLRLIYYSQIVNDFQKGDIAEGYSVSREKKESFPLTVTSAQKNPTAFYLCASTVIGEQSTEAFFGQGTRLTVV.

V gene TRBV5-4 combines with J gene TRBJ2-7, with 9 bases matching TRBD2. The germline CDR1 and CDR2 sequences are SGHNT and YYREEE (reference sequence). The CDR3 is 16 amino acids. The V and J ends lost 0 bases and 6 bases, in that order; junction bases with no gene match: 10. Here the CDR3 DNA reads TGTGCCAGCAGCTTGGAGGCGGCGGGAGGGCCCCGCGAGCAGTACTTC. It yields the protein CASSLEAAGGPREQYF.

V and J are TRBV6-6 and TRBJ2-1; maybe TRBD2 (6 bases). Trimming pared 2 bases from V and 7 bases from J, leaving 15 bases between. The CDR3 is 15 amino acids. Germline CDR1 is MNHNY and CDR2 is SVGAGI (reference sequence). Written as DNA, the CDR3 is TGTGCCAGCAGTTACGCTAGCGTTAGAGTTAATGAGCAGTTCTTC. This gives the protein CASSYASVRVNEQFF.